The rows below give T cell receptor beta chains drawn from one sample of a study of T and B cells in COVID-19 patients. MiXCR was run by TCRdb on the multiplex PCR reads, yielding one entry per CDR3 protein. The table records roughly 7,000 distinct CDR3 sequences, 20% to 25% of them present only once. Sequenced material: blood. The source of these receptors is a human donor who had recovered from COVID-19. The CDR3 runs from the conserved cysteine through the conserved F or W. Each record gives: V gene, clone size, J gene, D gene, CDR3 DNA, CDR3 protein. The D gene is left open where the match is weak. The size of a clone is reported for some rows only, either as once, few or many, or as a class for expanded clones.

TRBV29-1	-	TRBJ2-3	TRBD2	TGCAGCGTTCACCGGGGGGACGGAGATACGCAGTATTTT	CSVHRGDGDTQYF
TRBV12-3/TRBV12-4	many	TRBJ2-1	TRBD2	TGTGCCAGCAGTTTACTAGCGGGGGGTTGGGAGCAGTTCTTC	CASSLLAGGWEQFF
TRBV27	medium-sized	TRBJ2-1	TRBD2	TGTGCCAGCAGTCGACTGGGATTTGGCGGGGGGGAGCAGTTCTTC	CASSRLGFGGGEQFF
TRBV5-1	once	TRBJ2-7	TRBD2	TGCGCCAGCAGCGCCGGACTAGCGGGGGGATTGTACGAGCAGTACTTC	CASSAGLAGGLYEQYF
TRBV27	medium-sized	TRBJ2-7	-	TGTGCCAGCAGTTTAGAGGGGGGCCCCTACGAGCAGTACTTC	CASSLEGGPYEQYF
TRBV18	medium-sized	TRBJ2-3	-	TGTGCCAGCTCACCAGTTGTAGGCACAGATACGCAGTATTTT	CASSPVVGTDTQYF
TRBV12-3/TRBV12-4	medium-sized	TRBJ2-2	TRBD2	TGTGCCAGCAGTTGGCAGCGGGGGGCGGGCGGGGAGCTGTTTTTT	CASSWQRGAGGELFF
TRBV12-3/TRBV12-4	many	TRBJ1-5	-	TGTGCCAGCAGTTTCGGAGCCGACAGGATCAATCAGCCCCAGCATTTT	CASSFGADRINQPQHF
TRBV20-1	-	TRBJ2-3	TRBD2	TGCAGTGCTAGAGACGAGCGGGGGGCCACAGATACGCAGTATTTT	CSARDERGATDTQYF
TRBV12-3/TRBV12-4	many	TRBJ2-7	-	TGTGCCAGCAGTTTCGGGCACCACTACGAGCAGTACTTC	CASSFGHHYEQYF
TRBV6-1	medium-sized	TRBJ2-7	-	TGTGCCAGCAGCCCCGGCCGGGACGGGTACTACGAGCAGTACTTC	CASSPGRDGYYEQYF
TRBV5-4	medium-sized	TRBJ2-2	-	TGTGCCAGCAGCTTGGGCGGGGCGAACACCGGGGAGCTGTTTTTT	CASSLGGANTGELFF
TRBV12-3/TRBV12-4	medium-sized	TRBJ2-1	-	TGTGCCAGCAGTCAACCTTCAGGCTATGAGCAGTTCTTC	CASSQPSGYEQFF
TRBV20-1	-	TRBJ2-1	TRBD2	TGCAGTGCTAGAGATCCAGCGGGGGCCTACGACAATGAGCAGTTCTTC	CSARDPAGAYDNEQFF
TRBV7-2	few	TRBJ2-7	-	TGTGCCAGCAGCTTAGAGGGAGGCTACGAGCAGTACTTC	CASSLEGGYEQYF
TRBV12-3/TRBV12-4	once	TRBJ1-2	-	TGTGCCAGCAGTTCACAGGGTGGGATCTATGGCTACACCTTC	CASSSQGGIYGYTF
TRBV12-3/TRBV12-4	few	TRBJ1-2	-	TGTGCCAGCAGTTTGGTACAGTCCTATGGCTACACCTTC	CASSLVQSYGYTF
TRBV29-1	-	TRBJ2-1	TRBD2	TGCAGCGTTGAGGGGACTAGCGGGGAAAGCTCCTACAATGAGCAGTTCTTC	CSVEGTSGESSYNEQFF
TRBV20-1	few	TRBJ2-7	-	TGCAGTGCCCCCGTCTCCAAACAGGAGCAGTACTTC	CSAPVSKQEQYF
TRBV6-5	medium-sized	TRBJ2-3	-	TGTGCCCTGGGGCAGGAGGGCTATAGGCAGTATTTT	CALGQEGYRQYF
TRBV6-5	medium-sized	TRBJ2-5	-	TGTGCCAGCACTAGAGAGCGAGCATCAGAGACCCAGTACTTC	CASTRERASETQYF
TRBV7-6	few	TRBJ2-7	TRBD1	TGTGCCAGCAGTCAGGGGGAGCCCTACGAGCAGTACTTC	CASSQGEPYEQYF
TRBV28	-	TRBJ2-1	-	TGTGCCAGCAGTTTATTCAATGAGCAGTTCTTC	CASSLFNEQFF
TRBV5-4	-	TRBJ2-4	TRBD2	TGTGCCAGCAGCTTTCCAAGCGGGGGGGGAAACATTCAGTACTTC	CASSFPSGGGNIQYF
TRBV5-4	-	TRBJ1-1	TRBD1	TGTGCCAGCAGCCATGGGTTGTCAGGGGGCTTGAACACTGAAGCTTTCTTT	CASSHGLSGGLNTEAFF
TRBV20-1	-	TRBJ2-1	TRBD2	TGCAGTGCTGGGACTAGGGAGCAGTTCTTC	CSAGTREQFF
TRBV6-1	few	TRBJ1-1	-	TGTGCCAGCAAAGCCCTATCAGAGGGAGCTTTCTTT	CASKALSEGAFF
TRBV12-3/TRBV12-4	medium-sized	TRBJ1-4	-	TGTGCCAGCAGTTTGACAGGAGGGTATGAAAAACTGTTTTTT	CASSLTGGYEKLFF
TRBV6-1	medium-sized	TRBJ2-1	TRBD1	TGTGCCAGCAGTGGGGGACAGGGCTACAATGAGCAGTTCTTC	CASSGGQGYNEQFF
TRBV13	many	TRBJ1-1	-	TGTGCCAGCAGCCCTGGAGTTGCTGCTTTCTTT	CASSPGVAAFF
TRBV18	-	TRBJ1-3	-	TGTGCCAGCTCACCACTGGATAGGGGGAGCTCTGGAAACACCATATATTTT	CASSPLDRGSSGNTIYF
TRBV7-9	-	TRBJ2-5	-	TGTGCCAGCAGCCCAGAGGGGAAAACGGGGGAGACCCAGTACTTC	CASSPEGKTGETQYF
TRBV10-3	few	TRBJ1-2	-	TGTGCCATCAGTGACGAGGGACTCTATGGCTACACCTTC	CAISDEGLYGYTF
TRBV19	medium-sized	TRBJ1-4	TRBD1	TGTGCCAGTAGTTCCACCGGGACAGGGTTATCTAATGAAAAACTGTTTTTT	CASSSTGTGLSNEKLFF
TRBV19	medium-sized	TRBJ1-1	TRBD1	TGTGCCAGTATCGACAGGGTTGAAGCTTTCTTT	CASIDRVEAFF